Listed here are 20 T cell receptor beta chains from one sample, sequenced in a study of T cell repertoires in cytomegalovirus infection. Which antigens these TCRs recognize remains unknown. TCRdb analysed the reads with MiXCR anew, one entry per CDR3 protein. This sample has a few hundred thousand distinct CDR3 sequences, with 35% to 50% found just once. The input for sequencing was cultured PBMCs, taken from culture after CMV antigen stimulation. The receptors were gathered from a human donor in good health (CMV status not recorded). Some clones in this sample may be carry-over from other donors' samples.

J is TRBJ2-3 and V is TRBV19; 13 bases align to TRBD2. The CDR3 spans 15 residues. The ends lost 7 bases at V and 6 bases at J; junction bases unmatched: 7. CDR1 and CDR2 (germline): LNHDA, SQIVND (reference sequence). CDR3 in DNA: TGTGCCAGTAAGACTAGCGGGAGGTTTTTGGATACGCAGTATTTT. Protein product: CASKTSGRFLDTQYF.

This clonotype was observed a single time. The genes are TRBV7-2 and TRBJ2-1; 12 bases agree with TRBD2. This CDR3 comprises 15 residues. Germline loops: CDR1 SGHTA, CDR2 FQGNSA. Trimming removed 6 bases from V and 7 bases from J; junction bases left unmatched: 7. CDR3 residues: CASRASGGARNEQFF. The CDR3 bases are TGTGCCAGCAGAGCTAGCGGGGGGGCTCGGAATGAGCAGTTCTTC.

This rearrangement joins TRBV10-1 to TRBJ1-1; the D is unclear. Germline-derived CDR1 and CDR2 are WNHNN and SYGVQD (reference sequence). This CDR3 is built from 13 residues. Trimming stripped 7 bases from V and 4 bases from J, with 13 bases between. CDR3 nucleotide sequence: TGCGCCAGCACGGCAGGCCTAAGCACTGAAGCTTTCTTT. Amino acids: CASTAGLSTEAFF.

On this clonotype itself: Sequence at one end of the junction differs from germline and may be a read error. The chain uses TRBV7-3 and TRBJ2-5; D not resolved. Looked up from germline, CDR1 is SGHTA and CDR2 is FQGTGA. The CDR3 has 8 residues. CDR3 bases: TGTGCCCAAAGCCCGGTCGCCTTC. Protein sequence: CAQSPVAF.

This clonotype has more than one count but fewer than ten. V gene TRBV11-2 combines with J gene TRBJ1-2; no firm D call. The V gene's germline CDR1 is SGHAT and CDR2 FQNNGV. The CDR3 runs 15 residues. Trimming stripped 0 bases from V and 2 bases from J, with 10 bases between. Here the CDR3 reads CASSLDLNLNYGYTF. CDR3 DNA: TGTGCCAGCAGCTTAGATCTTAACCTAAACTATGGCTACACCTTC. Using reference TRBV11-2 and TRBJ1-2 for the parts outside the CDR3, the full variable domain is EAGVAQSPRYKIIEKRQSVAFWCNPISGHATLYWYQQILGQGPKLLIQFQNNGVVDDSQLPKDRFSAERLKGVDSTLKIQPAKLEDSAVYLCASSLDLNLNYGYTFGSGTRLTVV.

The CDR3 protein is CASKQSSYNEQFF. CDR3 DNA: TGTGCCAGCAAGCAGAGCTCCTACAATGAGCAGTTCTTC. V is TRBV27 and J is TRBJ2-1; D unresolved. This CDR3 is 13 amino acids long. Germline V gene data show CDR1 as MNHEY and CDR2 as SMNVEV (reference sequence). The V gene lost 7 bases and the J gene lost 0 bases, with 7 bases spanning the gap.

This chain connects TRBV11-2 to TRBJ2-7; 13 bases match TRBD2. Germline V gene data show CDR1 as SGHAT and CDR2 as FQNNGV. The CDR3 has 16 residues. With 5 bases clipped from V and 4 bases from J, the junction kept 8 bases outside the gene matches. The CDR3 nucleotides read TGTGCCAGCAGCCTCTGGACTAGCGGGAGTCTATACGAGCAGTACTTC. Its protein is CASSLWTSGSLYEQYF.

This clonotype has more than one count but fewer than ten. The J gene is TRBJ2-1, the V gene TRBV7-4, with D perhaps matching TRBD2 (5 bases). Germline CDR1 reads SGHVT; CDR2 reads SQSDAQ. The V and J ends lost 2 bases and 8 bases respectively, with 16 bases between them. This CDR3 has 15 residues. The CDR3 reads CASSLTLSREHEQFF. The DNA for the CDR3 is TGTGCCAGCAGCTTAACCCTTTCGAGGGAGCATGAGCAGTTCTTC.

The table lists this clonotype with a few counts. This chain joins TRBV6-1 and TRBJ2-4; D not resolved. Germline-derived CDR1 and CDR2 are MNHNS and SASEGT. There are 15 residues in the CDR3. The germline V and J ends were trimmed by 3 bases and 1 base, with 10 bases remaining between them. The CDR3 DNA reads TGTGCCAGCAGTGAGTCGCAGGTTGCCAAAAACATTCAGTACTTC. This translates into CASSESQVAKNIQYF.

V is TRBV7-8 and J is TRBJ1-2; D unresolved. The CDR3 is 12 residues long. Per germline, CDR1 SGHVS and CDR2 FQNEAQ. The V end was cut by 1 base, the J end by 10 bases, with 10 bases between. In nucleotides, the CDR3 is TGTGCCAGCAGCTTAGATACAGTTGACTACACCTTC. Its protein product is CASSLDTVDYTF.

This chain connects TRBV12-3 or TRBV12-4 to TRBJ1-2; the match to TRBD1 covers 9 bases. V trimming: 6 bases; J trimming: 4 bases; junction bases outside the gene matches: 6. The CDR3 spans 14 residues. CDR3 amino acids: CASSPWGQGYGYTF. The CDR3 bases are TGTGCCAGCAGCCCCTGGGGACAGGGCTATGGCTACACCTTC.

The V and J genes are TRBV27 and TRBJ1-1; TRBD1 might be the D (5 bases). The V gene's germline CDR1 is MNHEY and CDR2 SMNVEV (reference sequence). The CDR3 consists of 12 residues. V was pared by 6 bases and J by 3 bases, with 8 bases between. CDR3 residues: CASRGTDTEAFF. The CDR3 DNA is TGTGCCAGCAGGGGGACGGACACTGAAGCTTTCTTT.

This clonotype was seen a few times. The V call is TRBV4-2, the J call TRBJ2-3, with a tentative D call TRBD2 (6 bases). Trimming cost V 2 bases and J 6 bases, with 15 bases left between them. Germline V gives CDR1 LGHNA, CDR2 YNFKEQ. The CDR3 covers 15 residues. The CDR3 DNA is TGTGCCAGCAGCCAACCCCATGGGGAGGCGGATACGCAGTATTTT. Translating it yields CASSQPHGEADTQYF.

This chain joins TRBV12-3 or TRBV12-4 and TRBJ1-2; 8 nucleotides line up with TRBD1. There are 15 residues in the CDR3. J was trimmed by 2 bases and V by 2 bases; bases with no gene match: 4. In DNA form, the CDR3 reads TGTGCCAGCAGTTTAAGCCGGACAGGGAACTATGGCTACACCTTC. Its protein is CASSLSRTGNYGYTF.

This sequence joins TRBV24-1 and TRBJ2-1; unclear D gene. From germline, CDR1 is KGHDR and CDR2 SFDVKD. The V gene lost 2 bases and the J gene lost 8 bases, with 9 bases spanning the gap. The CDR3 spans 13 residues. CDR3 coding DNA: TGTGCCACCAGTGATTCCGCCGTCCATGAGCAGTTCTTC. It encodes CATSDSAVHEQFF.

This clonotype was seen a few times. The chain employs TRBV7-2 and TRBJ1-1; D not certain. The V gene lost 2 bases and the J gene lost 5 bases, with 9 bases spanning the gap. Germline assignment: CDR1 SGHTA and CDR2 FQGNSA. This CDR3 region has 13 residues. CDR3 protein: CASSLTSRTEAFF. The DNA of the CDR3 is TGTGCCAGCAGCTTAACCTCGAGGACTGAAGCTTTCTTT.

The rearrangement links TRBV11-2 to TRBJ1-4, with D possibly TRBD1 on 5 matching bases. V lost 5 bases, J lost 3 bases, and 10 bases lay in between. Germline assignment: CDR1 SGHAT and CDR2 FQNNGV. The CDR3 runs to 14 residues. The CDR3 loop is CASSRGRPNEKLFF. The CDR3 nucleotides read TGTGCCAGCAGCCGGGGCAGACCTAATGAAAAACTGTTTTTT.

This rearrangement joins TRBV29-1 to TRBJ1-6; D not certain. The germline V gene has CDR1 SQVTM and CDR2 ANQGSEA. The CDR3 covers 13 residues. Trimming cost V 7 bases and J 7 bases, with 14 bases left between them. The DNA of the CDR3 is TGCAGCGGCCGACACCCCGTGAATTCACCCCTCCACTTT. Encoded protein: CSGRHPVNSPLHF.

V is TRBV7-9 and J is TRBJ1-5; no firm D call. This CDR3 spans 15 amino acids. V shed 2 bases and J shed 0 bases, with 8 bases lying between them. Per germline, CDR1 SEHNR and CDR2 FQNEAQ (reference sequence). The CDR3 DNA reads as TGTGCCAGCAGCTTATCAACGTATAGCAATCAGCCCCAGCATTTT. Amino acid sequence: CASSLSTYSNQPQHF.

The chain recombines TRBV5-6 with TRBJ2-7, with D unclear. The germline V and J ends were trimmed by 3 bases and 5 bases, with 6 bases remaining between them. Germline V gives CDR1 SGHDT, CDR2 YYEEEE. The CDR3 is made up of 11 amino acids. As DNA, the CDR3 is TGTGCCAGCAGCTCCTTCGACGAGCAGTACTTC. This translates into CASSSFDEQYF.